The T cell receptor (beta chain) under discussion was sequenced for a study of beta chain features in type 1 diabetes. Study-level findings and limits: A possible short-template PCR bias applies equally to patients and controls.

A remark on this clone: Its antigen is not known.

The V and J ends lost 4 bases and 1 base respectively, with 17 bases between them. CDR3 size: 16 residues. Germline V gene sequence: CDR1 MNHNS, CDR2 SASEGT. Investigators reverse transcribed all isolated RNA, so they sequenced expressed TCRB transcripts. Clones were read by immunoSEQ multiplex PCR, and TCRdb kept only the in-frame ones, dropping some. This sample carries approximately 250,000 clones, 9.6% of them seen once, and the ten largest clones take around 0.037%. Sorting that relied on CD45RO/CCR7/CD25/CD127/CD95/CD27 yielded CD4+ naive, central memory, regulatory and stem cell-like memory cells.

The receptor's source is a woman under 30 in good health. Material: naive CD4+ T cells from blood. The chain couples TRBV6-1 to TRBJ2-7, with unresolved D. CDR3 in DNA: TGTGCCAGCAGTGCCACCCTCCCGGCAGGATCCTACGAGCAGTACTTC. It yields the protein CASSATLPAGSYEQYF.